This TCR beta chain is drawn from a study of tumor-infiltrating lymphocytes in primary liver carcinoma (dated by TCRdb to about 2017). With regard to the full study: Of the five patients, three men and two women aged 30 to 69 years, four had hepatocellular carcinoma and one had combined HCC and intrahepatic cholangiocarcinoma. The five patients had tumors of stage T1-T3 N0M0, with maximum diameters ranging from 4.2 to 10 cm. Each sample produced about 3.5 to 8 million productive TCRbeta reads, and read depth showed no significant difference between tissue types. Across five regions of each liver tumor, along with adjacent normal tissue and blood, the study brought together TCRbeta repertoire sequencing, expression microarrays and whole-exome sequencing. TCRbeta repertoire sequencing covered some 35 specimens from 5 patients: roughly 25 tumor regions, 5 adjacent noncancerous liver tissues and 5 peripheral blood samples. To link TCRbeta repertoire diversity with the local molecular phenotype, the roughly 23 tumor region samples were profiled using Agilent mRNA microarrays. Technical replicate repertoires showed high reproducibility, with mean shared-clone rates around 0.9 and correlation coefficients above 0.95. Overall results and qualifications from the work: The top 250 clones made up a significantly larger repertoire fraction in tumors than in blood (p = 0.039). Only about 8-25% of top clones were found in all five regions of a tumor, suggesting spatial heterogeneity of tumor-infiltrating T cells. With just 4 to 6 patients in the study, the authors point out that the findings should be validated in a larger study. Consistent with antigen-driven expansion, pairs of tumor regions showed higher repertoire overlap (mean around 36%) than either tumor-adjacent pairs (around 17%) or tumor-blood pairs (roughly 15%). Because sequencing covered only the TCR beta chain and unpaired alpha chains were not captured, true repertoire diversity is likely underestimated. Bulk unsorted samples precluded comparing CD4+ and CD8+ T cell repertoires.

Total RNA and DNA were co-extracted without cell sorting from about 19-30 mg of bulk tissue using the AllPrep DNA/RNA mini kit. Between late 2015 and March 2016, about five patients in China with histopathologically diagnosed primary liver carcinoma had surgical resection. Chronic HBV infection was present in the patients, and the patients were treatment-naive at sampling. Five spatially separated regions were sampled per tumor: superior, inferior, left-lateral and right-lateral poles, plus the tumor centre. More than 80% viable tumor cells were found by histology in every tumor sample. Each fresh piece of tumor and adjacent tissue was cut in two, with one half stored in RNAlater at -80 degrees C and the other half sent for histology. A constant-region primer and ProtoScript II reverse transcriptase were used to reverse-transcribe TCRbeta-specific cDNA from roughly 0.55 ug total RNA. The TCRbeta libraries were prepared through three rounds of nested multiplex PCR following a slightly modified ARM-PCR procedure. The first two PCR rounds used multiplex TRBV1-TRBV30 forward primers with a Cbeta reverse primer, each for roughly 11 cycles. Sample barcodes and Illumina adapters were added in a final 25-cycle PCR with Deep VentR polymerase. Before sequencing, amplicons of 200-500 bp were gel-purified using a QIAquick gel extraction kit. TCRbeta amplicons were sequenced on an Illumina HiSeq 2500 with 250-bp paired-end reads. For the original study's pipeline: Reads were quality-trimmed with Trimmomatic v0.33, and paired reads were merged with FLASH v1.2.11 to recover full CDR3 sequences. V, D and J germline segments were assigned to the rearranged TCRbeta sequences by MiGEC v1.2.1b. Clonotype statistics, along with Shannon-Wiener diversity indices, were calculated using VDJtools v1.0.0. Except for diversity analysis, only the 250 most abundant clonotypes of each sample were used in subsequent analyses to reduce sampling bias. The public reads were reanalyzed by TCRdb: fastp trimming at Q25, MiXCR alignment, in-frame beta chains only. Entries that share a CDR3 protein sequence are merged under the most common genes and DNA. TCRdb assigned the V and J calls; the authors' analysis was not used. Recorded for this sample are roughly 80,000 distinct CDR3 sequences; about two thirds of them occurred a single time. In total, the top ten clones hold roughly 15% of the sample.

On this clonotype itself: Its antigen remains unidentified. Mismatch with germline at one junction end may stem from a read error.

CDR1 and CDR2 are read off the germline V gene as SGHRS and YFSETQ. Reading from cysteine to phenylalanine, the CDR3 counts 16 amino acids. Only CDR3 DNA remains: 48 bases, in frame from the first base. The chain is made from TRBV5-1 and TRBJ2-2; TRBD1 is a weak D gene call, 5 bases matching. Sequencing was done on a sample of liver tumor tissue from sampling region 4. The cell subset or site label, as the study defines it: tumor region T4, right-lateral pole. This receptor was identified in a woman aged 55-70 years with primary liver carcinoma and hepatitis B virus infection. The CDR3 has the sequence CTSSLLGSTGPGELFF. The DNA sequence follows: TGCACCAGCAGTTTGTTGGGCAGTACAGGTCCCGGGGAGCTGTTTTTT.